This paragraph covers one T cell receptor (beta chain) sequence. This clonotype came up a few times. Its antigen is not yet known. Base qualities are not recorded, but no much larger clone differs from it by a single base. The donors were roughly 40 Caucasian individuals from Russia, aged 6 to 90 years, who were systemically healthy. Each donor gave 8 to 10 milliliters of peripheral blood, drawn into EDTA-treated Vacutainer tubes. Ficoll-Paque density-gradient centrifugation was used to isolate PBMCs, with at least 6.5 million obtained per sample. Trizol reagent was used to extract total RNA from PBMCs, with at least 5 micrograms per sample. For every donor, flow cytometry on a PBMC aliquot measured the percentage of naive CD45RAhigh/CD27high T cells. Receptor amplification or capture employed 5' RACE. TCRdb shows the sequencer as Illumina HiSeq 2500. A second PCR of roughly 7 to 12 cycles was run with a J-beta primer mix and a sample-barcoded 5' primer. Each TCR beta cDNA molecule received a unique molecular identifier from a template-switch 5' adaptor carrying 12 random nucleotides. Each sample yielded at least 2.5 million CDR3-containing paired-end reads. First-strand cDNA was synthesized from all RNA with the Mint cDNA synthesis kit, primed by a TRBC-specific oligonucleotide. After uracil-DNA glycosylase treatment, a first 18-cycle PCR used universal primers M1SS and BC2_uni_R on all cDNA. Per the original workflow: For normalization, 1 million high-quality reads, each with a distinct molecular identifier, were randomly selected from each sample. Reads sharing molecular identifiers were discarded rather than binned into consensus sequences. MiTCR, run with a Q25 quality threshold and the strictest error-elimination algorithm, handled CDR3 identification, clonotype clustering and error correction. A nonparametric unseen species model with Euler transformation was used to estimate lower-bound total TCR beta diversity. TCRdb applied fastp at Q25 and MiXCR to the public reads, then kept only in-frame beta chains. Rows are unified per CDR3 protein, each entry keeping the most common DNA and genes. These V and J calls derive from TCRdb rather than the authors' analysis. This sample comprises roughly 650,000 distinct CDR3 sequences, approximately 29% of them detected only once. The top ten hold 15% to 17% of the sample.

The record originates from a study of blood T cells in healthy people across ages (dated by TCRdb to between 2014 and 2016). About the investigation overall: In model experiments, template switching captured about one uniquely barcoded TCR beta cDNA molecule for every two T cells. To track age-related changes in TCR beta repertoire diversity, the study relied on deep sequencing normalized with unique cDNA molecular identifiers. Donors were grouped into four age groups: young (average approximately 16 years), middle-aged (around 39), aged (62) and long-lived (about 82). To avoid experimental bias, donors of different ages were spread randomly across the sequencing lanes. Using the same blood draw, the study looked at two additional independent replicas of 1 million unique cDNA reads for two donors, one aged 18 to 30 and the other aged 80 or older. The paper as a whole reports these results and caveats: Estimates of total diversity based on one million sequenced T cells were considered lower bounds and underestimates. Observed TCR beta diversity per million T cells fell roughly linearly with age, and a significant reduction was already apparent by age around 40. Because profiling used bulk unsorted PBMCs, naive and antigen-experienced compartments could not be compared conclusively. Because donor CMV infection status was unknown, age-related changes in expanded clonotypes were potentially confounded. Compared with the aged group, the long-lived group had more naive CD4+ T cells, fewer expanded clones and increased TCR diversity, suggesting age selection. Observed TCR beta diversity correlated strongly with the percentage of naive T cells measured by flow cytometry.

The TCR originated in a woman older than 75 in good health. Donor details come from another sample of the same person, matched by shared clones. Sequencing was performed on blood.

The DNA sequence is TGCGCCAGCAGCCAGGGACAGGGGGGGACAGATACGCAGTATTTT. Its coded protein is CASSQGQGGTDTQYF. The chain couples TRBV4-3 to TRBJ2-3; a stretch of 11 junction bases matches TRBD1. The CDR3, from cysteine to phenylalanine, totals 15 residues. Only CDR3 DNA remains: 45 bases, in frame from the first base. CDR1 LGHNA and CDR2 YSLEER are derived from the germline V gene. Trimming removed 3 bases from V and 3 bases from J; the gene matches leave 2 bases unexplained.